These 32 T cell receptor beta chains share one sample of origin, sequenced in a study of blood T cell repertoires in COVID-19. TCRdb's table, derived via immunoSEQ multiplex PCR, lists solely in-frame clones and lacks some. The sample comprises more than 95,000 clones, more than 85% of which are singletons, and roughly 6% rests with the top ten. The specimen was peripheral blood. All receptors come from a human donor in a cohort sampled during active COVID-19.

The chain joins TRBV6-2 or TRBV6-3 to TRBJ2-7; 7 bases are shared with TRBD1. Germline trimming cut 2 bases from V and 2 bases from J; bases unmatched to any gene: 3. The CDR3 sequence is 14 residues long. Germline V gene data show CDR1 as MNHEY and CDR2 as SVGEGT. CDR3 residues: CASSYLGQPYEQYF. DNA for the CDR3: TGTGCCAGCAGTTACCTGGGACAGCCCTACGAGCAGTACTTC.

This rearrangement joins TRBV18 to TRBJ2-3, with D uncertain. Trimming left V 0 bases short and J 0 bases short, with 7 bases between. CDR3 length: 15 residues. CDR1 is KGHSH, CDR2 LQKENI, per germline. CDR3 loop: CASSPPSLSTDTQYF. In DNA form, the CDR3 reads TGTGCCAGCTCACCACCCTCACTCAGCACAGATACGCAGTATTTT. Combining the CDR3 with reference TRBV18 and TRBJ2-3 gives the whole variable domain NAGVMQNPRHLVRRRGQEARLRCSPMKGHSHVYWYRQLPEEGLKFMVYLQKENIIDESGMPKERFSAEFPKEGPSILRIQQVVRGDSAAYFCASSPPSLSTDTQYFGPGTRLTVL.

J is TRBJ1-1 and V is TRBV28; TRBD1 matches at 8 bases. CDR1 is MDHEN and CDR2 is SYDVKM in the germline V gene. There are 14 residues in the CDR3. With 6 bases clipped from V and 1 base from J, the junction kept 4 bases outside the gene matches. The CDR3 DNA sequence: TGTGCCAGCAGGCACGACAGGGGGAACACTGAAGCTTTCTTT. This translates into CASRHDRGNTEAFF.

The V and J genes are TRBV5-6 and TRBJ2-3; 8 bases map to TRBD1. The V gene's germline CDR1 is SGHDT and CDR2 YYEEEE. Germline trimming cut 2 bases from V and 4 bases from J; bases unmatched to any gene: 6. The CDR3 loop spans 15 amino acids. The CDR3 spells CASSFGTGGPDTQYF. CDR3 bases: TGTGCCAGCAGCTTCGGGACAGGAGGGCCAGATACGCAGTATTTT.

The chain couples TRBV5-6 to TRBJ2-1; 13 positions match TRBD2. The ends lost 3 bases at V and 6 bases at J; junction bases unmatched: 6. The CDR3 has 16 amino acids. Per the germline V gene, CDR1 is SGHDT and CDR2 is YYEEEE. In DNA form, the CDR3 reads TGTGCCAGCAGCTGGGAGACTAGCGGGGGGCTCAATGAGCAGTTCTTC. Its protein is CASSWETSGGLNEQFF.

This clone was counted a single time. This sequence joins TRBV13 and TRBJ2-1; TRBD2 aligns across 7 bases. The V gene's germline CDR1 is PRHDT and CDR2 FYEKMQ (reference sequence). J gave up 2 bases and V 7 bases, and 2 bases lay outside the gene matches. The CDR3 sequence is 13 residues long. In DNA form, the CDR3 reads TGTGCCAGCAAAGCGGGGCCCTACAATGAGCAGTTCTTC. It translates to CASKAGPYNEQFF. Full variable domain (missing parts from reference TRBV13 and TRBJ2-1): AAGVIQSPRHLIKEKRETATLKCYPIPRHDTVYWYQQGPGQDPQFLISFYEKMQSDKGSIPDRFSAQQFSDYHSELNMSSLELGDSALYFCASKAGPYNEQFFGPGTRLTVL.

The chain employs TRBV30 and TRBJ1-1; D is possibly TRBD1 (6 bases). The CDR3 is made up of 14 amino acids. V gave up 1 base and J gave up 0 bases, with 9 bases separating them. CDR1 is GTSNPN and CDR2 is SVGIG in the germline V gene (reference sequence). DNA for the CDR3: TGTGCCTGGAGTGAGACAGGCCTGAACACTGAAGCTTTCTTT. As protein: CAWSETGLNTEAFF.

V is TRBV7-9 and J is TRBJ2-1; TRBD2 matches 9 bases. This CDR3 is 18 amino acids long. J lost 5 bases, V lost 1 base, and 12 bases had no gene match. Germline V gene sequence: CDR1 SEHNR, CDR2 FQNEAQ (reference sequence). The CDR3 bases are TGTGCCAGCAGCTTAGAGATCGGTTTAGCGGGGGCCAACAATGAGCAGTTCTTC. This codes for CASSLEIGLAGANNEQFF.

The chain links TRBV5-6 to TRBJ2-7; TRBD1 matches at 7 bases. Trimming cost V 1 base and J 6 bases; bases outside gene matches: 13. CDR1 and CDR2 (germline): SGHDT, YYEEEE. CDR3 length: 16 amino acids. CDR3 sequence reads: CASSLKVGVKGAEQYF. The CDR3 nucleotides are TGTGCCAGCAGCTTGAAAGTCGGCGTGAAGGGGGCCGAGCAGTACTTC.

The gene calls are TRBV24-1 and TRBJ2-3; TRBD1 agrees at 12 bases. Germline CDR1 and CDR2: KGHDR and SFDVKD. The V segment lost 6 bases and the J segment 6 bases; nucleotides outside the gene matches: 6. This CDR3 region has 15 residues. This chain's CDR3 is CATSTGTGGRDTQYF. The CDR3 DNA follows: TGTGCCACCAGTACCGGGACAGGGGGCAGGGATACGCAGTATTTT.

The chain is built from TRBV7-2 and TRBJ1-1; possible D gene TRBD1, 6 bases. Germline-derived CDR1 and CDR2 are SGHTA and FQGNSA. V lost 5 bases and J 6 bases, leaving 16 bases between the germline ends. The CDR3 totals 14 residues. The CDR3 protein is CASSRAGAGAEAFF. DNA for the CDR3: TGTGCCAGCAGCAGAGCAGGGGCCGGGGCTGAAGCTTTCTTT.

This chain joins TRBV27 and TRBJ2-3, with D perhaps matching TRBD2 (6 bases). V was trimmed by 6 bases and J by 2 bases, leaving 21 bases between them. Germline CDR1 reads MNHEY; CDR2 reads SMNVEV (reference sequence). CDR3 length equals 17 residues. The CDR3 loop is CASRAGLRILPTDTQYF. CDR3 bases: TGTGCCAGCAGGGCGGGACTTCGTATCCTTCCCACAGATACGCAGTATTTT.

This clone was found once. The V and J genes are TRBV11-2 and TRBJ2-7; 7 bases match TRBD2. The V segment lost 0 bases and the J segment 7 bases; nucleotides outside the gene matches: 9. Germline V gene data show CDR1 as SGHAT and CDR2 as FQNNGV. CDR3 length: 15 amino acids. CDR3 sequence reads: CASSLETSPSMEQYF. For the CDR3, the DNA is TGTGCCAGCAGCTTAGAGACTAGCCCGTCGATGGAGCAGTACTTC. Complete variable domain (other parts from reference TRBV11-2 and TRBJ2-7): EAGVAQSPRYKIIEKRQSVAFWCNPISGHATLYWYQQILGQGPKLLIQFQNNGVVDDSQLPKDRFSAERLKGVDSTLKIQPAKLEDSAVYLCASSLETSPSMEQYFGPGTRLTVT.

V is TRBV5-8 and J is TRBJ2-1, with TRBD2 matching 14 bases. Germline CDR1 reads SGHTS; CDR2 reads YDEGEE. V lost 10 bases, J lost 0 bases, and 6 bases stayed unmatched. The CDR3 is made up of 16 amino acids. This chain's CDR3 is CAGGLAGGSSYNEQFF. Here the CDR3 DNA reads TGTGCCGGAGGACTAGCGGGAGGAAGCTCCTACAATGAGCAGTTCTTC.

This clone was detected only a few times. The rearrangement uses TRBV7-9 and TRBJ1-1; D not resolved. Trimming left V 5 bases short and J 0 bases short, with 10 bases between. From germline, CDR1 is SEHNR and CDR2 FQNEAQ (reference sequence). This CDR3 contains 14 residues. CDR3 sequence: CASSPQSMNTEAFF. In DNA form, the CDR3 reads TGTGCCAGCAGCCCCCAATCTATGAACACTGAAGCTTTCTTT.

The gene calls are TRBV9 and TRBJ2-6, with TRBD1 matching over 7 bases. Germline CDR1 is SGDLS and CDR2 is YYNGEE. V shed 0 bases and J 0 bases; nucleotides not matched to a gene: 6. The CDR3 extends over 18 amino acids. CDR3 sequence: CASSVDPTGASGANVLTF. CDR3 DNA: TGTGCCAGCAGCGTAGATCCTACAGGGGCCTCTGGGGCCAACGTCCTGACTTTC. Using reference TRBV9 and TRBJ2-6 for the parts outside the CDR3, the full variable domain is DSGVTQTPKHLITATGQRVTLRCSPRSGDLSVYWYQQSLDQGLQFLIQYYNGEERAKGNILERFSAQQFPDLHSELNLSSLELGDSALYFCASSVDPTGASGANVLTFGAGSRLTVL.

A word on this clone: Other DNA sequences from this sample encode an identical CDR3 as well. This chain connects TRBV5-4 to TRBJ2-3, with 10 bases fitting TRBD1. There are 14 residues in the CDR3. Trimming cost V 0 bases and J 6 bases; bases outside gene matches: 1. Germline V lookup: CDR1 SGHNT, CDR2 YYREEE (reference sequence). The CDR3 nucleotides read TGTGCCAGCAGCTTGGGACAGGGGGCCGATACGCAGTATTTT. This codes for CASSLGQGADTQYF. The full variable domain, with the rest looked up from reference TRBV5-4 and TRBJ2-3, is ETGVTQSPTHLIKTRGQQVTLRCSSQSGHNTVSWYQQALGQGPQFIFQYYREEENGRGNFPPRFSGLQFPNYSSELNVNALELDDSALYLCASSLGQGADTQYFGPGTRLTVL.

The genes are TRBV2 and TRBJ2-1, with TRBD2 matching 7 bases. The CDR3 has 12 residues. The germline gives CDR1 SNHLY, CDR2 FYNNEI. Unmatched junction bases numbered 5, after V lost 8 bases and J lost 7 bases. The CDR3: CASARLANEQFF. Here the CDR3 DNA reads TGTGCCAGCGCGAGACTAGCTAATGAGCAGTTCTTC.

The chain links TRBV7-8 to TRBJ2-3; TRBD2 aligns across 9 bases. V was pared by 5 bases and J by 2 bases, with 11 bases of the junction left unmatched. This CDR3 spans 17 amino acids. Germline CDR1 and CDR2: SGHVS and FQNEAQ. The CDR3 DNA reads TGTGCCAGCAGCCGGTTGCGCGGGAGGGCCGCCACAGATACGCAGTATTTT. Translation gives CASSRLRGRAATDTQYF. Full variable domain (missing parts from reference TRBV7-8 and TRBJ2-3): GAGVSQSPRYKVAKRGQDVALRCDPISGHVSLFWYQQALGQGPEFLTYFQNEAQLDKSGLPSDRFFAERPEGSVSTLKIQRTQQEDSAVYLCASSRLRGRAATDTQYFGPGTRLTVL.

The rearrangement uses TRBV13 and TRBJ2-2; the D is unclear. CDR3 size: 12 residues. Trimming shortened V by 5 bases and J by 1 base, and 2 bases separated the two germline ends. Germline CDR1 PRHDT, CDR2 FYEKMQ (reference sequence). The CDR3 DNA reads TGTGCCAGCAGCCAGAACACCGGGGAGCTGTTTTTT. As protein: CASSQNTGELFF.

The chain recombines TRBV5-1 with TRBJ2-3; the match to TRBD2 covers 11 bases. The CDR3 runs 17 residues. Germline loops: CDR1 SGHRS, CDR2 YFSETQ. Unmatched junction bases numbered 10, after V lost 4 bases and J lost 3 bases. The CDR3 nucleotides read TGCGCCAGCAGCGCCTGGACTAGCGGGTTTGGGACAGATACGCAGTATTTT. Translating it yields CASSAWTSGFGTDTQYF.

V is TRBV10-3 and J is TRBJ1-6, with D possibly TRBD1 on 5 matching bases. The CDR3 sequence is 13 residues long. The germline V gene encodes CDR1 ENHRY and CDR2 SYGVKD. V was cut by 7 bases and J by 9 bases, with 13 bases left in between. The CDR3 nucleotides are TGTGCCATCAATCAGGGTGTGGGTTCACCCCTCCACTTT. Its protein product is CAINQGVGSPLHF.

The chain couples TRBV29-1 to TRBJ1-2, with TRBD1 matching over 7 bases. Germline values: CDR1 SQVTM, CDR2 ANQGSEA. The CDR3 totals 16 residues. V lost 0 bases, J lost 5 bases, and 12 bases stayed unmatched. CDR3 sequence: CSVEDEPTGFGYGYTF. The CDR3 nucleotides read TGCAGCGTTGAAGACGAGCCGACAGGGTTCGGGTATGGCTACACCTTC.

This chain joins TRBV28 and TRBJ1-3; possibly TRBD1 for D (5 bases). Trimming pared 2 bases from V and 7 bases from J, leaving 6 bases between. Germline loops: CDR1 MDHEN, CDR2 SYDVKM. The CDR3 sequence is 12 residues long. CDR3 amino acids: CASSLRGNTIYF. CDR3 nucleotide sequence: TGTGCCAGCAGTTTACGGGGGAACACCATATATTTT.

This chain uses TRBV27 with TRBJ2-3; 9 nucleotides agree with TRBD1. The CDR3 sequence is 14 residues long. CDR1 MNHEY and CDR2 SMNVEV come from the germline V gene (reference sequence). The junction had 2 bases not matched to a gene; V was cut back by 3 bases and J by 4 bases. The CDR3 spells CASSFDRGSDTQYF. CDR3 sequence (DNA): TGTGCCAGCAGTTTTGACAGGGGGTCAGATACGCAGTATTTT.

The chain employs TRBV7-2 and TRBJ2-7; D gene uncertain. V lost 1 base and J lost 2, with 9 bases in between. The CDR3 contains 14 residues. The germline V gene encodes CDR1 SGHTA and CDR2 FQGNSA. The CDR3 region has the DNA TGTGCCAGCAGCTTAGATAACAGTCCCTACGAGCAGTACTTC. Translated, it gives CASSLDNSPYEQYF.

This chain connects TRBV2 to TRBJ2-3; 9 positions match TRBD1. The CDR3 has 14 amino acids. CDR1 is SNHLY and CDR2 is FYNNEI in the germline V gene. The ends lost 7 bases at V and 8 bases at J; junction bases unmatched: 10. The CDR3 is CASIRQGGPGTQYF. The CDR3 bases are TGTGCCAGCATAAGACAGGGGGGGCCGGGTACGCAGTATTTT.

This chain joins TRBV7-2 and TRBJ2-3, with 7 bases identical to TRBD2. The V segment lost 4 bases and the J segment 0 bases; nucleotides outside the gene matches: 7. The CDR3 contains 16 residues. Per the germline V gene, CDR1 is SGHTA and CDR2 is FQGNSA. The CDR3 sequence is CASSSTGGLSTDTQYF. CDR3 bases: TGTGCCAGCAGCTCAACGGGGGGTCTTAGCACAGATACGCAGTATTTT.

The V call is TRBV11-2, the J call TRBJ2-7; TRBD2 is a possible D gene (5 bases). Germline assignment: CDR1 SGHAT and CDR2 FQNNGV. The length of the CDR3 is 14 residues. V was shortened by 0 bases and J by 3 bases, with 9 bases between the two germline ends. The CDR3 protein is CASSLDGVDYEQYF. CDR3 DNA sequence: TGTGCCAGCAGCTTAGACGGGGTTGACTACGAGCAGTACTTC.

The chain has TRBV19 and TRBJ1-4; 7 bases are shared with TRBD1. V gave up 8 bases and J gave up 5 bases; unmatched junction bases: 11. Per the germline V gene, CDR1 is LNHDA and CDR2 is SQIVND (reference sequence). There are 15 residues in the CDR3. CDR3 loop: CASRAPGTANEKLFF. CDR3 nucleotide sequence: TGTGCCAGTCGAGCACCCGGGACAGCGAATGAAAAACTGTTTTTT.

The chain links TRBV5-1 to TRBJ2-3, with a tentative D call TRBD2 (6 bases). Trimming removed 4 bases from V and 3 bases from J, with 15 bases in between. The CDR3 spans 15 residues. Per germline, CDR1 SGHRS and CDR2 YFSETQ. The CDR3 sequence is CASSLGLSRTDTQYF. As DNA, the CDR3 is TGCGCCAGCAGCCTGGGACTCTCAAGGACAGATACGCAGTATTTT. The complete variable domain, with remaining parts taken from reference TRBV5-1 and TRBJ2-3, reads KAGVTQTPRYLIKTRGQQVTLSCSPISGHRSVSWYQQTPGQGLQFLFEYFSETQRNKGNFPGRFSGRQFSNSRSEMNVSTLELGDSALYLCASSLGLSRTDTQYFGPGTRLTVL.

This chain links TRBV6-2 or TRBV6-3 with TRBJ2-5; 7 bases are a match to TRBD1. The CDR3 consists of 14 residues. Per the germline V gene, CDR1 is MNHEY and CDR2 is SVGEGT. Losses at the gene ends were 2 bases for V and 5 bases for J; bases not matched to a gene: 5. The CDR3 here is CASSYEQGEETQYF. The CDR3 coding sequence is TGTGCCAGCAGTTACGAGCAGGGGGAGGAGACCCAGTACTTC.